Each of the 9 T cell receptor beta chains below was sequenced from the same sample in a study of shared clonotypes between healthy human individuals. Naive CD8 isolation took CD45RO-negative cells positively selected for CCR7 and excluded terminally differentiated effector memory CD45RA+ cells. Some clones are missing from TCRdb's copy, which holds only in-frame ones; the method was immunoSEQ multiplex PCR. The table lists about 1,900,000 clones, approximately 94% of them singletons. Source material: naive CD8+ T cells sorted from blood. These TCRs come from a man between 18 and 35 years old in good health.

The chain employs TRBV29-1 and TRBJ1-5, with D uncertain. Germline values: CDR1 SQVTM, CDR2 ANQGSEA. Trimming took 5 bases from V and 2 from J, leaving 16 bases between them. The CDR3 runs to 15 residues. DNA for the CDR3: TGCAGCGTTACCATTGGAGGCGTCGGCAATCAGCCCCAGCATTTT. Residues: CSVTIGGVGNQPQHF.

This clone was seen once. The chain has TRBV6-6 and TRBJ2-3; TRBD1 aligns across 8 bases. The germline CDR1 and CDR2 sequences are MNHNY and SVGAGI (reference sequence). J gave up 2 bases and V 10 bases, and 11 bases lay outside the gene matches. The CDR3 has 15 amino acids. The CDR3 sequence: CATFLRQGPTDTQYF. DNA for the CDR3: TGTGCCACCTTCCTAAGACAGGGGCCCACAGATACGCAGTATTTT.

Comment on this clone: The sample carries other DNA sequences with the same CDR3. V and J are TRBV9 and TRBJ1-1, with D maybe TRBD1 (6 bases). This CDR3 has 14 amino acids. With 4 bases removed from V and 4 bases from J, the gap between germline ends came to 14 bases. CDR1 and CDR2 (germline): SGDLS, YYNGEE. The CDR3 here is CASSLTTGTTEAFF. The DNA for the CDR3 is TGTGCCAGCAGCCTAACTACAGGGACCACTGAAGCTTTCTTT.

This clone was recorded only once. The chain uses TRBV11-1 and TRBJ2-7; TRBD1 aligns across 8 bases. J gave up 2 bases and V 5 bases, and 8 bases lay outside the gene matches. The CDR3 is 15 residues long. The germline V gene has CDR1 SGHAT and CDR2 FQDESV (reference sequence). The CDR3 DNA follows: TGTGCCAGCAGCCCCCCCGGGACAGGACCCTACGAGCAGTACTTC. Translated, it gives CASSPPGTGPYEQYF.

V usage is TRBV9 and J usage is TRBJ2-1, with D possibly TRBD2 on 6 matching bases. The CDR3 length is 13 residues. Trimming removed 7 bases at V and 8 bases at J, with 16 bases between. In germline, CDR1 is SGDLS, CDR2 YYNGEE. CDR3 loop: CASGPVEGHEQFF. In nucleotides, the CDR3 is TGTGCCAGCGGGCCCGTGGAGGGCCATGAGCAGTTCTTC.

This rearrangement joins TRBV7-2 to TRBJ1-2; unclear D gene. Germline values: CDR1 SGHTA, CDR2 FQGNSA. Between the trimmed V and J ends, which lost 4 bases and 8 bases, there was a span of 14 bases. This CDR3 contains 13 residues. The CDR3 loop reads CASSYITRSGYTF. The CDR3 DNA reads as TGTGCCAGCAGCTATATCACGCGTTCGGGCTACACCTTC.

The chain uses TRBV19 and TRBJ1-2, with a possible D match to TRBD1 (6 bases). V lost 9 bases to trimming and J lost 4 bases, with 27 bases between them. This CDR3 is built from 17 residues. CDR1 is LNHDA and CDR2 is SQIVND in the germline V gene (reference sequence). CDR3 protein: CASTGDLRGSRSYGYTF. The CDR3 nucleotides are TGTGCCAGCACCGGGGACCTTAGGGGGTCACGGTCCTATGGCTACACCTTC.

The V and J genes are TRBV13 and TRBJ2-3, with a tentative D call TRBD2 (5 bases). Germline V CDR1 and CDR2: PRHDT, FYEKMQ (reference sequence). Trimming stripped 8 bases from V and 2 bases from J, with 11 bases between. The CDR3 extends over 13 amino acids. CDR3 bases: TGTGCCAGCGGACTGGGGTCCACAGATACGCAGTATTTT. Translated: CASGLGSTDTQYF. The whole variable domain, filled in from reference TRBV13 and TRBJ2-3, reads AAGVIQSPRHLIKEKRETATLKCYPIPRHDTVYWYQQGPGQDPQFLISFYEKMQSDKGSIPDRFSAQQFSDYHSELNMSSLELGDSALYFCASGLGSTDTQYFGPGTRLTVL.

The gene calls are TRBV19 and TRBJ2-6; D could derive from TRBD1 or TRBD2 (5 bases each). V was pared by 7 bases and J by 1 base, with 11 bases between. CDR3 length: 15 amino acids. Looked up from germline, CDR1 is LNHDA and CDR2 is SQIVND (reference sequence). In nucleotides, the CDR3 is TGTGCCAGTACCCTGGGGGAGTCTGGGGCCAACGTCCTGACTTTC. It specifies CASTLGESGANVLTF.